The 17 T cell receptor beta chains presented below share a single source sample, sequenced in a study of patients and donors after allogeneic stem cell transplantation. TCRdb re-analysed the RT-PCR reads in MiXCR, keeping a single row per CDR3 protein. The table records some 960,000 distinct CDR3 sequences, roughly 18% of them present only once. The sequenced sample was blood, either unsorted or a sorted T cell fraction (not recorded which). The receptors were sampled from a human donor who was either an allogeneic HSCT recipient or a stem cell or donor lymphocyte infusion donor (not recorded which). It is not recorded whose cells these are; they may come from a transplant donor.

This clonotype was seen a few times. The genes are TRBV12-3 or TRBV12-4 and TRBJ2-7; 9 nucleotides line up with TRBD2. Trimming removed 7 bases from V and 5 bases from J; junction bases left unmatched: 9. The CDR3 is made up of 14 amino acids. This chain's CDR3 is CASTISGGTHEQYF. CDR3 coding DNA: TGTGCCAGCACGATAAGCGGGGGGACCCACGAGCAGTACTTC.

This sequence joins TRBV4-1 and TRBJ1-2; unclear D gene. V lost 0 bases and J 4 bases, leaving 12 bases between the germline ends. CDR1 MGHRA and CDR2 YSYEKL come from the germline V gene. The length of the CDR3 is 15 residues. The DNA for the CDR3 is TGCGCCAGCAGCCAAGATGTGTCGGTAGGCTATGGCTACACCTTC. Amino acids: CASSQDVSVGYGYTF.

V and J are TRBV24-1 and TRBJ1-2; D possibly corresponds to TRBD1 (5 bases). The CDR3 is 13 amino acids. V was shortened by 3 bases and J by 5 bases, with 9 bases between the two germline ends. The germline gives CDR1 KGHDR, CDR2 SFDVKD. For the CDR3, the DNA is TGTGCCACCAGTGATAAGGGGCGGTATGGCTACACCTTC. It specifies CATSDKGRYGYTF.

This chain links TRBV5-1 with TRBJ1-1; unclear D gene. The CDR3 has 15 amino acids. V was shortened by 1 base and J by 0 bases, with 10 bases between the two germline ends. CDR1 and CDR2 (germline): SGHRS, YFSETQ. CDR3 DNA: TGCGCCAGCAGCTTGTCGGTTAAAATGAACACTGAAGCTTTCTTT. Translation: CASSLSVKMNTEAFF.

This rearrangement joins TRBV4-1 to TRBJ2-3; D is ambiguous. The V and J ends lost 1 base and 0 bases respectively, with 11 bases between them. The CDR3 loop spans 16 amino acids. Per the germline V gene, CDR1 is MGHRA and CDR2 is YSYEKL. CDR3 sequence (DNA): TGCGCCAGCAGCCAAGTGGGGATTCTAAGCACAGATACGCAGTATTTT. Protein product: CASSQVGILSTDTQYF.

This clonotype came up a few times. The genes are TRBV6-5 and TRBJ1-4; D call uncertain. This CDR3 has 17 amino acids. Germline lookup yields CDR1 MNHEY and CDR2 SVGAGI. With 0 bases removed from V and 0 bases from J, the gap between germline ends came to 11 bases. CDR3 region: CASSYSFGPATNEKLFF. CDR3 DNA: TGTGCCAGCAGTTACTCGTTCGGCCCTGCAACTAATGAAAAACTGTTTTTT.

This clonotype was detected only a few times. The gene calls are TRBV7-3 and TRBJ2-2, with a possible D match to TRBD2 (5 bases). Trimming pared 5 bases from V and 9 bases from J, leaving 13 bases between. CDR1 and CDR2 (germline): SGHTA, FQGTGA. The CDR3 runs to 13 residues. The CDR3 spells CASSPKGARELFF. CDR3 DNA sequence: TGTGCCAGCAGCCCCAAGGGAGCGAGGGAGCTGTTTTTT.

This clonotype was counted only a few times. The chain has TRBV6-1 and TRBJ1-1; TRBD1 is a possible D gene (6 bases). V lost 4 bases to trimming and J lost 1 base, with 13 bases between them. The CDR3 runs 15 residues. The germline V gene has CDR1 MNHNS and CDR2 SASEGT. CDR3 coding DNA: TGTGCCAGCAGTGCCAGGGACAATAGGAACACTGAAGCTTTCTTT. Its protein product is CASSARDNRNTEAFF.

This rearrangement joins TRBV6-1 to TRBJ1-3, with D possibly TRBD1 on 5 matching bases. The germline CDR1 and CDR2 sequences are MNHNS and SASEGT. The CDR3 totals 16 residues. The V gene lost 6 bases and the J gene lost 3 bases, with 18 bases spanning the gap. The CDR3 nucleotides read TGTGCCAGCAGAAACAGTGCGGGGCGAAGTGGAAACACCATATATTTT. This sequence encodes CASRNSAGRSGNTIYF.

The chain uses TRBV6-1 and TRBJ2-4, with D possibly matching TRBD2 (6 bases). V was clipped by 6 bases and J by 5 bases, with 11 bases between them. The CDR3 runs to 13 residues. The germline V gene encodes CDR1 MNHNS and CDR2 SASEGT. In DNA form, the CDR3 reads TGTGCCAGCAGCTCGCAGCGGGAAAACATTCAGTACTTC. Protein: CASSSQRENIQYF.

The sample holds a few counts of this clonotype. V usage is TRBV5-1 and J usage is TRBJ2-4, with D uncertain. V was pared by 4 bases and J by 0 bases, with 20 bases between. The V gene's germline CDR1 is SGHRS and CDR2 YFSETQ. The CDR3 sequence is 18 residues long. CDR3 nucleotides: TGCGCCAGCAGCCCCGTGCCGGACCGACGAGGAGCCAAAAACATTCAGTACTTC. Encoded protein: CASSPVPDRRGAKNIQYF. The whole variable domain, remainder taken from reference TRBV5-1 and TRBJ2-4, is KAGVTQTPRYLIKTRGQQVTLSCSPISGHRSVSWYQQTPGQGLQFLFEYFSETQRNKGNFPGRFSGRQFSNSRSEMNVSTLELGDSALYLCASSPVPDRRGAKNIQYFGAGTRLSVL.

This clonotype has more than one count but fewer than ten. The chain joins TRBV5-1 to TRBJ2-2; tentative D call: TRBD2 (6 bases). The germline V gene encodes CDR1 SGHRS and CDR2 YFSETQ. The CDR3 runs to 14 residues. Deletions cut 2 bases from V and 6 bases from J, with 11 bases between. The chain's CDR3 is CASSFGGVPGELFF. The CDR3 nucleotides read TGCGCCAGCAGCTTCGGCGGGGTCCCCGGGGAGCTGTTTTTT.

This clonotype appeared once. The V and J genes are TRBV30 and TRBJ1-1; a weak D match, TRBD1 (5 bases). The V end lost 1 base, the J end lost 4 bases, and 16 bases lay between the germline ends. Germline lookup yields CDR1 GTSNPN and CDR2 SVGIG (reference sequence). CDR3 length: 15 amino acids. The CDR3, as DNA: TGTGCCTGGAGTGGGGGACGCCCCGGGAGCACTGAAGCTTTCTTT. Protein product: CAWSGGRPGSTEAFF.

This clonotype came up a few times. This sequence joins TRBV6-2 or TRBV6-3 and TRBJ1-6; D is ambiguous. Germline V gene sequence: CDR1 MNHEY, CDR2 SVGEGT. With 2 bases removed from V and 8 bases from J, the gap between germline ends came to 10 bases. This CDR3 region has 14 residues. The CDR3 coding sequence is TGTGCCAGCAGTTACGGCGCTTGGTATTCACCCCTCCACTTT. It specifies CASSYGAWYSPLHF.

J is TRBJ2-3 and V is TRBV12-3 or TRBV12-4, with 9 bases fitting TRBD1. The CDR3 is made up of 16 amino acids. V was pared by 5 bases and J by 5 bases, with 11 bases of the junction left unmatched. The CDR3 loop is CASSPRQGGRGDTQYF. In DNA, the CDR3 is TGTGCCAGCAGTCCTAGACAGGGGGGCCGCGGAGATACGCAGTATTTT.

The genes are TRBV5-1 and TRBJ2-7, with D hard to call. This CDR3 is 13 amino acids long. Trimming took off 3 bases at V and 7 bases at J, with 14 bases between the two ends. Germline V gives CDR1 SGHRS, CDR2 YFSETQ. The CDR3 reads CASSSQENGEQYF. DNA for the CDR3: TGCGCCAGCAGCTCGCAGGAAAATGGGGAGCAGTACTTC.

Only a few counts were recorded for this clonotype. This chain uses TRBV5-5 with TRBJ1-5; TRBD1 matches 8 bases. Germline CDR1 is SGHKS and CDR2 is YYEKEE (reference sequence). The CDR3 sequence is 15 residues long. V was clipped by 0 bases and J by 6 bases; unmatched bases: 5. Written as DNA, the CDR3 is TGTGCCAGCAGCTTGGTTGGACAGGGATCTCAGCCCCAGCATTTT. Translated: CASSLVGQGSQPQHF.